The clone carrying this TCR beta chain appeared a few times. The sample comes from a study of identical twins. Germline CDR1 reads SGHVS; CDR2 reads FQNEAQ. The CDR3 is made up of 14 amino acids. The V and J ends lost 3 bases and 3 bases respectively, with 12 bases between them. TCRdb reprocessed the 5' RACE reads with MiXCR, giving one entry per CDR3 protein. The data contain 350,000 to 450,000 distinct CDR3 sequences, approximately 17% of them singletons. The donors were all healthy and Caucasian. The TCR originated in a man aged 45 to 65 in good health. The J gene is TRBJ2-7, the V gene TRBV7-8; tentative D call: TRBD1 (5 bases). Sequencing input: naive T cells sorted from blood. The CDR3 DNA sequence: TGTGCCAGCAGCTTCCTAGGGGTGAACTACGAGCAGTACTTC. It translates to CASSFLGVNYEQYF. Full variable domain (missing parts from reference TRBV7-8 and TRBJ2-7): GAGVSQSPRYKVAKRGQDVALRCDPISGHVSLFWYQQALGQGPEFLTYFQNEAQLDKSGLPSDRFFAERPEGSVSTLKIQRTQQEDSAVYLCASSFLGVNYEQYFGPGTRLTVT.